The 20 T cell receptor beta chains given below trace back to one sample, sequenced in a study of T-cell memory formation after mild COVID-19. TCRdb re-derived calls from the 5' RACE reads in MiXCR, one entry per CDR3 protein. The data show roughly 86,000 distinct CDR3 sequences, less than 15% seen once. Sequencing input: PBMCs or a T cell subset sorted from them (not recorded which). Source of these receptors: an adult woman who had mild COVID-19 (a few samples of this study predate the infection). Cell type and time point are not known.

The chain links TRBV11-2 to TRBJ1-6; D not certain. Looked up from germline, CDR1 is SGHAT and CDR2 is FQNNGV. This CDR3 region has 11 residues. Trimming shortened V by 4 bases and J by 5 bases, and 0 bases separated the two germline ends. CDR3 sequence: CASSYNSPLHF. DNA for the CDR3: TGTGCCAGCAGCTATAATTCACCCCTCCACTTT.

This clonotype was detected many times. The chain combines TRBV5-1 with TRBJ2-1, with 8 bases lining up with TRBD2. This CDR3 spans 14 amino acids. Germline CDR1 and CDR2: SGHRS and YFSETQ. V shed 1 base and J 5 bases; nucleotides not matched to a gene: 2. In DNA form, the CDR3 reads TGCGCCAGCAGCTTGTCCGGGGGGGACAATGAGCAGTTCTTC. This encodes CASSLSGGDNEQFF.

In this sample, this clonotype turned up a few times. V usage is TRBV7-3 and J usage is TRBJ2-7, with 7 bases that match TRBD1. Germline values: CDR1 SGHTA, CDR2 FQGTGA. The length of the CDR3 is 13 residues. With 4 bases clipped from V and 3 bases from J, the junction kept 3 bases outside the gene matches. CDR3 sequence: CASSWDRSYEQYF. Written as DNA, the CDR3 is TGTGCCAGCAGCTGGGACAGAAGCTACGAGCAGTACTTC.

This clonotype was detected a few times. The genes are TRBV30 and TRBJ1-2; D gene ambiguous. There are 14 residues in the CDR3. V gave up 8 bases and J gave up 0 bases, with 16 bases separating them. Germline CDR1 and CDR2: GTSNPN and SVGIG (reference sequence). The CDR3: CARDSKDANYGYTF. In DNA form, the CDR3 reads TGTGCCCGGGATTCGAAGGACGCTAACTATGGCTACACCTTC.

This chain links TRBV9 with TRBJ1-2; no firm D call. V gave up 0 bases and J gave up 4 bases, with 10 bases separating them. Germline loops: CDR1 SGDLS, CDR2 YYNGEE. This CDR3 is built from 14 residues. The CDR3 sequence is CASSVEGFGYGYTF. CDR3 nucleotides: TGTGCCAGCAGCGTAGAGGGATTTGGCTATGGCTACACCTTC.

The CDR3 DNA is TGTGCCAGTAATCCGTCGGGGGGGCTAGGAGAGCAGTACTTC. Its protein product is CASNPSGGLGEQYF. The J gene is TRBJ2-7, the V gene TRBV7-2, with TRBD2 matching 8 bases. In germline, CDR1 is SGHTA, CDR2 FQGNSA. This CDR3 has 14 amino acids. With V trimmed by 9 bases and J by 7 bases, 14 bases remained unmatched. The full variable domain, completed using reference TRBV7-2 and TRBJ2-7, is GAGVSQSPSNKVTEKGKDVELRCDPISGHTALYWYRQSLGQGLEFLIYFQGNSAPDKSGLPSDRFSAERTGGSVSTLTIQRTQQEDSAVYLCASNPSGGLGEQYFGPGTRLTVT.

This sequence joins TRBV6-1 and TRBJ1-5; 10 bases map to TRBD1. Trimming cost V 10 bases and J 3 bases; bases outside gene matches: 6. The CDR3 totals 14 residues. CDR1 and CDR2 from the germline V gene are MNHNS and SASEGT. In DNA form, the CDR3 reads TGTGCCACCTTGGGACAGGGGACCAATCAGCCCCAGCATTTT. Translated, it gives CATLGQGTNQPQHF.

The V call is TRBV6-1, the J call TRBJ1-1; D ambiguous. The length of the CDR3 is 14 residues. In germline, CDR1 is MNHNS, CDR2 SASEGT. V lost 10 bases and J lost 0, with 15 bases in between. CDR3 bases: TGTGCCATCCCGAAGAGAGATCTGAACACTGAAGCTTTCTTT. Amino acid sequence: CAIPKRDLNTEAFF.

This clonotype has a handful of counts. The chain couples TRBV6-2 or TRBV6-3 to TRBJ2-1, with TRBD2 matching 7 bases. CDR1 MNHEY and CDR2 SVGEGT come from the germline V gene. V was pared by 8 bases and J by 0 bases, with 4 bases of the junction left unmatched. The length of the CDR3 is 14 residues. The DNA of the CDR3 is TGTGCCAGCGCCGGGGGGAGCTCCTACAATGAGCAGTTCTTC. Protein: CASAGGSSYNEQFF.

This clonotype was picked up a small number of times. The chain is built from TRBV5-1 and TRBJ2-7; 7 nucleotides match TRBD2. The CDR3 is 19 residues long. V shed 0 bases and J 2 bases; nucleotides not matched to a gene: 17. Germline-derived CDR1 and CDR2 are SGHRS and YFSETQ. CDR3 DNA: TGCGCCAGCAGCTTGGAAGGTGGTATGGTTGCGGGAGTTACCTACGAGCAGTACTTC. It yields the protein CASSLEGGMVAGVTYEQYF.

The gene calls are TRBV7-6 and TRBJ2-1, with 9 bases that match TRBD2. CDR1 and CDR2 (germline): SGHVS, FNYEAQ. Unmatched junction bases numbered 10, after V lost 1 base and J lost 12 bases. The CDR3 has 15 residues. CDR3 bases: TGTGCCAGCAGCTTAGAACGGTTGACTAGCGGACCGCAGTTCTTC. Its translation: CASSLERLTSGPQFF.

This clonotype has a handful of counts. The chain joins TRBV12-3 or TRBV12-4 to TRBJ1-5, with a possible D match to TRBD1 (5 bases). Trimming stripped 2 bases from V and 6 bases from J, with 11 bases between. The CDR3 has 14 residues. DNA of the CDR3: TGTGCCAGCAGTTTACGGGGGACTGGTCAGCCCCAGCATTTT. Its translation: CASSLRGTGQPQHF.

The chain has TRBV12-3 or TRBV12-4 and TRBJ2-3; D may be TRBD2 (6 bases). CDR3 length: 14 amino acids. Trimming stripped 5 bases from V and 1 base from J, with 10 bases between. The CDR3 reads CASSRDSGTDTQYF. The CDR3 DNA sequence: TGTGCCAGCAGTAGGGACTCGGGCACAGATACGCAGTATTTT.

The CDR3: CAWTPPTATANYGYTF. The CDR3 nucleotides read TGTGCCTGGACCCCCCCCACCGCGACGGCTAACTATGGCTACACCTTC. The J gene is TRBJ1-2, the V gene TRBV30; D unclear. Trimming took 4 bases from V and 0 from J, leaving 18 bases between them. CDR1 is GTSNPN and CDR2 is SVGIG in the germline V gene (reference sequence). This CDR3 region has 16 residues.

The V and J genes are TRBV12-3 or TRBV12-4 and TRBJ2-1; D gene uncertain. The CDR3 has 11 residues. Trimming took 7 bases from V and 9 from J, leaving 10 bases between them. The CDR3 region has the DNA TGTGCCAGCATTAGTGGAAGTGAGCAGTTCTTC. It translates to CASISGSEQFF.

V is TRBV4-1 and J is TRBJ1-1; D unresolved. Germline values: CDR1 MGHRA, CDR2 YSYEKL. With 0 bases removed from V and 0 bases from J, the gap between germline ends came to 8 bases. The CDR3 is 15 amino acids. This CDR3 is CASSQDRVMNTEAFF. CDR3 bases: TGCGCCAGCAGCCAAGATAGGGTAATGAACACTGAAGCTTTCTTT.

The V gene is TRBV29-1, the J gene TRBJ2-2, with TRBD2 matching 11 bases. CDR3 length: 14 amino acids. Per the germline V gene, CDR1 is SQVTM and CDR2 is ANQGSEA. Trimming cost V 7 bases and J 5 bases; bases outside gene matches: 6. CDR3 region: CSALSGGETGELFF. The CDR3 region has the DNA TGCAGCGCACTTAGCGGGGGGGAAACCGGGGAGCTGTTTTTT.

The CDR3 is CASMGGGNHYEQYF. CDR3 bases: TGTGCCAGCATGGGAGGAGGGAATCACTACGAGCAGTACTTC. The chain recombines TRBV6-5 with TRBJ2-7, with a possible D match to TRBD2 (6 bases). The germline V and J ends were trimmed by 7 bases and 3 bases, with 16 bases remaining between them. Germline CDR1 MNHEY, CDR2 SVGAGI. CDR3 length: 14 residues.

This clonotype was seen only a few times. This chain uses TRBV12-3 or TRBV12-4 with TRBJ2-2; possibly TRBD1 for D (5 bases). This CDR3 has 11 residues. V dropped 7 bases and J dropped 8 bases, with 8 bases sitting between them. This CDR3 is CASTRTGELFF. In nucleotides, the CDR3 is TGTGCCAGCACCCGGACAGGGGAGCTGTTTTTT.

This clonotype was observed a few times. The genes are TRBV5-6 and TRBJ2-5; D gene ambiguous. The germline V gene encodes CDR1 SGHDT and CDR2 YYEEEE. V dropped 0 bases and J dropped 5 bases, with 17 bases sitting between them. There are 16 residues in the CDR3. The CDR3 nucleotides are TGTGCCAGCAGCTTGGGGTACAGTGCCCTACAGGAGACCCAGTACTTC. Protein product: CASSLGYSALQETQYF. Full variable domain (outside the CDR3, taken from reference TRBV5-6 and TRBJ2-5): DAGVTQSPTHLIKTRGQQVTLRCSPKSGHDTVSWYQQALGQGPQFIFQYYEEEERQRGNFPDRFSGHQFPNYSSELNVNALLLGDSALYLCASSLGYSALQETQYFGPGTRLLVL.